Shown below are 26 T cell receptor beta chains from a single sample sequenced in a study of blood T cells in healthy people across ages. The use of a sample-barcoded 5' primer and a J-beta primer mix characterized a second PCR of roughly 7 to 11 cycles. MiXCR, applied by TCRdb to the 5' RACE reads, yields one record per CDR3 protein. The repertoire holds about 970,000 distinct CDR3 sequences, with just over 50% as singletons. The sequencing input was blood. The receptors were sampled from a woman aged 55-70 years in good health.

In its sample, this clonotype was seen a few times. This CDR3 is CASSLFVGSDTQYF. The CDR3 DNA is TGCGCCAGCAGCCTTTTTGTGGGATCAGATACGCAGTATTTT. The gene calls are TRBV4-3 and TRBJ2-3; D is undetermined. This CDR3 contains 14 residues. Trimming took off 4 bases at V and 4 bases at J, with 12 bases between the two ends. The germline CDR1 and CDR2 sequences are LGHNA and YSLEER.

The rearrangement links TRBV7-2 to TRBJ2-2, with D possibly being TRBD1 (6 bases). Per germline, CDR1 SGHTA and CDR2 FQGNSA. V shed 2 bases and J shed 0 bases, with 19 bases lying between them. This CDR3 region has 19 residues. The CDR3 sequence is CASSLRDAGTKTNTGELFF. The CDR3 bases are TGTGCCAGCAGCTTAAGGGACGCCGGGACAAAAACGAACACCGGGGAGCTGTTTTTT.

The chain recombines TRBV29-1 with TRBJ2-1; 8 bases map to TRBD1. The germline V gene has CDR1 SQVTM and CDR2 ANQGSEA. The V gene end was trimmed by 7 bases and the J gene end by 6 bases; junction bases not matched to a gene: 8. CDR3 length: 13 amino acids. The CDR3 loop is CSDIGQGGNEQFF. The CDR3 DNA is TGCAGCGATATAGGACAGGGAGGCAATGAGCAGTTCTTC.

The chain has TRBV7-9 and TRBJ1-5, with a weak D call TRBD1 (6 bases). V lost 1 base to trimming and J lost 7 bases, with 14 bases between them. The CDR3 spans 15 residues. Per germline, CDR1 SEHNR and CDR2 FQNEAQ (reference sequence). The chain's CDR3 is CASSLDGGAGQPQHF. The CDR3 region has the DNA TGTGCCAGCAGCTTAGACGGGGGCGCGGGGCAGCCCCAGCATTTT.

This chain uses TRBV6-1 with TRBJ1-2; D is unclear. Per the germline V gene, CDR1 is MNHNS and CDR2 is SASEGT. The CDR3 length is 17 residues. The V end lost 2 bases, the J end lost 0 bases, and 16 bases lay between the germline ends. CDR3 DNA: TGTGCCAGCAGTGAAAGCGGATACGTGGGATCTAACTATGGCTACACCTTC. Its translation: CASSESGYVGSNYGYTF.

Note on this clonotype: Compared with germline, one end of the junction differs, possibly owing to a read error. V gene TRBV9 combines with J gene TRBJ2-3; D perhaps matches TRBD2 (5 bases). Germline V gives CDR1 SGDLS, CDR2 YYNGEE. The CDR3 consists of 16 residues. The CDR3 nucleotides are TGTGCCGGCAGCGGAGAGGGTGATACTAGCACAGATACGCAGTATTTT. It translates to CAGSGEGDTSTDTQYF.

This clonotype was counted a few times. The chain employs TRBV2 and TRBJ2-7; D possibly corresponds to TRBD1 (5 bases). From germline, CDR1 is SNHLY and CDR2 FYNNEI. Trimming took off 10 bases at V and 1 base at J, with 14 bases between the two ends. The CDR3 sequence is 13 residues long. The CDR3 sequence is CATRQLKSYEQYF. The CDR3, as DNA: TGTGCCACCCGACAGCTTAAATCCTACGAGCAGTACTTC.

This chain connects TRBV20-1 to TRBJ1-3; D call uncertain. Trimming removed 2 bases from V and 4 bases from J, with 18 bases in between. The CDR3 is 16 amino acids. Germline CDR1 DFQATT, CDR2 SNEGSKA (reference sequence). The CDR3 DNA reads TGCAGTGCTAGATCTATCATTTCGGGGTCAGGAAACACCATATATTTT. This sequence encodes CSARSIISGSGNTIYF.

The chain couples TRBV28 to TRBJ1-4; D unclear. V lost 8 bases, J lost 0 bases, and 16 bases lay in between. This CDR3 comprises 16 residues. In germline, CDR1 is MDHEN, CDR2 SYDVKM. In DNA form, the CDR3 reads TGTGCCAGCCGAACTTCAGAGTTTTCAACTAATGAAAAACTGTTTTTT. Translating it yields CASRTSEFSTNEKLFF.

This CDR3 reads CASGYSGEQFF. The CDR3 bases are TGTGCCAGCGGGTATAGCGGCGAGCAGTTCTTC. The gene calls are TRBV28 and TRBJ2-1; perhaps TRBD2 as D (6 bases). CDR3 length: 11 residues. Germline loops: CDR1 MDHEN, CDR2 SYDVKM. V was trimmed by 8 bases and J by 10 bases, leaving 12 bases between them.

The chain has TRBV7-2 and TRBJ1-3; a weak D match, TRBD1 (5 bases). V was trimmed by 2 bases and J by 3 bases, leaving 11 bases between them. CDR1 and CDR2 (germline): SGHTA, FQGNSA. CDR3 length: 15 amino acids. In DNA, the CDR3 is TGTGCCAGCAGCTTATTTGAGGGGAGTGGAAACACCATATATTTT. Its protein product is CASSLFEGSGNTIYF. The full variable domain, its missing parts supplied by reference TRBV7-2 and TRBJ1-3, is GAGVSQSPSNKVTEKGKDVELRCDPISGHTALYWYRQSLGQGLEFLIYFQGNSAPDKSGLPSDRFSAERTGGSVSTLTIQRTQQEDSAVYLCASSLFEGSGNTIYFGEGSWLTVV.

J is TRBJ2-4 and V is TRBV2, with D unclear. This CDR3 region has 14 residues. V was pared by 4 bases and J by 0 bases, with 7 bases between. The germline V gene encodes CDR1 SNHLY and CDR2 FYNNEI. CDR3 nucleotide sequence: TGTGCCAGCAGTGTGGTGGTAGCCAAAAACATTCAGTACTTC. It encodes CASSVVVAKNIQYF. Full variable domain (remainder filled in from reference TRBV2 and TRBJ2-4): EPEVTQTPSHQVTQMGQEVILRCVPISNHLYFYWYRQILGQKVEFLVSFYNNEISEKSEIFDDQFSVERPDGSNFTLKIRSTKLEDSAMYFCASSVVVAKNIQYFGAGTRLSVL.

The gene calls are TRBV9 and TRBJ2-1; D might be TRBD1 (6 bases). Trimming took off 3 bases at V and 4 bases at J, with 14 bases between the two ends. In germline, CDR1 is SGDLS, CDR2 YYNGEE. The CDR3 sequence is 15 residues long. CDR3 coding DNA: TGTGCCAGCAGCGCTCACAGGGTGGCATACAATGAGCAGTTCTTC. Its protein product is CASSAHRVAYNEQFF.

This chain links TRBV29-1 with TRBJ2-7; D might be TRBD1 (6 bases). Germline V lookup: CDR1 SQVTM, CDR2 ANQGSEA. This CDR3 contains 12 residues. Trimming took off 6 bases at V and 7 bases at J, with 16 bases between the two ends. CDR3 amino acids: CSVEGTTCEQYF. For the CDR3, the DNA is TGCAGCGTCGAGGGGACAACCTGTGAGCAGTACTTC.

CDR3 DNA: TGTGCCAGCAGCTGGTATGCGGGAGGGCGCAATGAGCAGTTCTTC. As protein: CASSWYAGGRNEQFF. This chain links TRBV2 with TRBJ2-1, with 9 nucleotides matching TRBD2. The CDR3 sequence is 15 residues long. V lost 6 bases to trimming and J lost 6 bases; unmatched junction nucleotides: 9. Per the germline V gene, CDR1 is SNHLY and CDR2 is FYNNEI. Together with reference TRBV2 and TRBJ2-1, the CDR3 gives the full variable domain: EPEVTQTPSHQVTQMGQEVILRCVPISNHLYFYWYRQILGQKVEFLVSFYNNEISEKSEIFDDQFSVERPDGSNFTLKIRSTKLEDSAMYFCASSWYAGGRNEQFFGPGTRLTVL.

The V gene is TRBV27, the J gene TRBJ2-7; D may be TRBD1 (5 bases). The CDR3 sequence is 13 residues long. Germline V CDR1 and CDR2: MNHEY, SMNVEV (reference sequence). V was clipped by 6 bases and J by 1 base, with 10 bases between them. Here the CDR3 reads CASRQAPSYEQYF. DNA for the CDR3: TGTGCCAGCAGACAGGCCCCATCCTACGAGCAGTACTTC.

This clonotype was seen more than once but under ten times. The CDR3 sequence is CASSNRGRTEAFF. The CDR3 nucleotides are TGTGCCAGCAGCAACAGGGGTAGAACTGAAGCTTTCTTT. The chain carries TRBV13 and TRBJ1-1, with 7 bases identical to TRBD1. The CDR3 is 13 residues long. Germline loops: CDR1 PRHDT, CDR2 FYEKMQ (reference sequence). J lost 5 bases, V lost 5 bases, and 5 bases had no gene match.

The V call is TRBV11-3, the J call TRBJ2-7, with D possibly matching TRBD1 (6 bases). Per germline, CDR1 SGHNT and CDR2 YENEEA. Trimming left V 8 bases short and J 6 bases short, with 14 bases between. This CDR3 contains 12 residues. The DNA of the CDR3 is TGTGCCAGCGATGGTCAGGGGCGCGAGCAGTACTTC. Translation gives CASDGQGREQYF.

The DNA of the CDR3 is TGCAGTGCTACCGGGGGCGGGATTGGCGAGCAGTACTTC. Translated: CSATGGGIGEQYF. The chain carries TRBV20-1 and TRBJ2-7, with D tentatively TRBD1 or TRBD2 (6 bases each). The length of the CDR3 is 13 residues. Germline CDR1 DFQATT, CDR2 SNEGSKA (reference sequence). Trimming cost V 4 bases and J 6 bases, with 16 bases left between them.

The chain employs TRBV4-3 and TRBJ2-3; 8 bases align to TRBD1. In germline, CDR1 is LGHNA, CDR2 YSLEER. The length of the CDR3 is 14 residues. The V gene end was trimmed by 4 bases and the J gene end by 2 bases; junction bases not matched to a gene: 2. DNA for the CDR3: TGCGCCAGCAGCCGGACAGGGACCACAGATACGCAGTATTTT. Translated, it gives CASSRTGTTDTQYF.

This clonotype appeared a single time. The chain joins TRBV12-3 or TRBV12-4 to TRBJ1-1; D may be TRBD1 (5 bases). The CDR3 totals 13 residues. Deletions cut 8 bases from V and 7 bases from J, with 17 bases between. The CDR3 nucleotides read TGTGCCAGCGGACATCCGAACAGGTATGAAGCTTTCTTT. Translation gives CASGHPNRYEAFF.

The chain uses TRBV6-1 and TRBJ2-3; no clear D gene. Germline V CDR1 and CDR2: MNHNS, SASEGT. The V end lost 3 bases, the J end lost 5 bases, and 9 bases lay between the germline ends. This CDR3 has 13 residues. The DNA of the CDR3 is TGTGCCAGCAGTGATGGGCGGCAAGATACGCAGTATTTT. Protein: CASSDGRQDTQYF.

The chain recombines TRBV4-2 with TRBJ2-5; D may be TRBD1 (5 bases). Trimming stripped 0 bases from V and 1 base from J, with 12 bases between. The CDR3 has 16 amino acids. Germline CDR1 reads LGHNA; CDR2 reads YNFKEQ. CDR3 loop: CASSQETQGGQETQYF. As DNA, the CDR3 is TGTGCCAGCAGCCAAGAGACCCAGGGCGGCCAAGAGACCCAGTACTTC.

This rearrangement joins TRBV10-3 to TRBJ2-5; possibly TRBD2 for D (6 bases). CDR1 ENHRY and CDR2 SYGVKD come from the germline V gene. The germline V and J ends were trimmed by 7 bases and 0 bases, with 18 bases remaining between them. The CDR3 extends over 16 amino acids. CDR3 DNA sequence: TGTGCCATCATGCGTTCACTTAGCGGAGACCAAGAGACCCAGTACTTC. Translation: CAIMRSLSGDQETQYF.

CDR3 residues: CASSLGRPGRNNEQFF. Written as DNA, the CDR3 is TGCGCCAGCAGCTTAGGAAGACCGGGACGTAACAATGAGCAGTTCTTC. J is TRBJ2-1 and V is TRBV5-1; perhaps D is TRBD1 or TRBD2 (5 bases each). Germline values: CDR1 SGHRS, CDR2 YFSETQ. The germline V and J ends were trimmed by 2 bases and 5 bases, with 17 bases remaining between them. The CDR3 is made up of 16 amino acids.

The chain carries TRBV9 and TRBJ1-1; 7 bases map to TRBD1. V dropped 3 bases and J dropped 8; count of bases not matched to a gene: 7. Germline V lookup: CDR1 SGDLS, CDR2 YYNGEE. The CDR3 spans 13 residues. The CDR3: CASSETRDSEAFF. In nucleotides, the CDR3 is TGTGCCAGCAGCGAGACCCGGGACAGCGAAGCTTTCTTT.